These T cell receptor beta chains were read from a single sample in a study of glioma-infiltrating T cells. TCRdb passed the multiplex PCR reads through MiXCR, listing each CDR3 protein once. The sample lists about 1,600 distinct CDR3 sequences; 65% to 85% were seen once. The specimen sequenced was glioma tissue, nonneoplastic brain tissue, or PBMCs (not recorded which). The receptor set was obtained from a human donor with low-grade glioma or glioblastoma, undergoing nonglioma brain surgery, or in good health (not recorded which). Some clones in this sample may be carry-over from other donors' samples. The CDR3 runs from the conserved cysteine through the conserved F or W. Each record gives: clone size, V gene, J gene, D gene, CDR3 DNA, CDR3 protein. A D gene is named only where the DNA matches it firmly. Clone size, where shown, is once, few, many, or a class for clones that have expanded.

clone_size: NA
v_call: TRBV27
j_call: TRBJ1-5
d_call: TRBD1
cdr3_nt: TGTGCCAGCAGTTTAGGGACAGGGAACCAGCCCCAGCATTTT
cdr3_aa: CASSLGTGNQPQHF

clone_size: NA
v_call: TRBV25-1
j_call: TRBJ2-7
d_call: TRBD2
cdr3_nt: TGTGCCAGCAGTCCACAACTAGCGGGATTAACCAAAGAGCAGTACTTC
cdr3_aa: CASSPQLAGLTKEQYF

clone_size: once
v_call: TRBV7-2
j_call: TRBJ2-1
d_call: NA
cdr3_nt: TGTGCCAGCAGCCCTAGAGGGGGAACCTACAATGAGCAGTTCTTC
cdr3_aa: CASSPRGGTYNEQFF

clone_size: NA
v_call: TRBV6-6
j_call: TRBJ2-3
d_call: NA
cdr3_nt: TGTGCCAGCAGTTCAAACACAGATACGCAGTATTTT
cdr3_aa: CASSSNTDTQYF

clone_size: NA
v_call: TRBV20-1
j_call: TRBJ2-5
d_call: TRBD1
cdr3_nt: TGCAGTGCGCAGGGGGACCAAGAGACCCAGTACTTC
cdr3_aa: CSAQGDQETQYF

clone_size: NA
v_call: TRBV5-4
j_call: TRBJ2-3
d_call: NA
cdr3_nt: TGTGCCAGCAGCTTAGTAGGACGAGGAGTCACAGATACGCAGTATTTT
cdr3_aa: CASSLVGRGVTDTQYF

clone_size: NA
v_call: TRBV20-1
j_call: TRBJ1-1
d_call: NA
cdr3_nt: TGCAGTGCTAGGATGAGCGACACTGAAGCTTTCTTT
cdr3_aa: CSARMSDTEAFF

clone_size: large
v_call: TRBV20-1
j_call: TRBJ1-5
d_call: NA
cdr3_nt: TGCAGTGCTAGAGATCCGGCGGCACCTTGGGGCAATCAGCCCCAGCATTTT
cdr3_aa: CSARDPAAPWGNQPQHF

clone_size: once
v_call: TRBV6-2/TRBV6-3
j_call: TRBJ1-1
d_call: NA
cdr3_nt: TGTGCCAGCAGTTACTCGAGAGTGGCTTTCTTT
cdr3_aa: CASSYSRVAFF

clone_size: large
v_call: TRBV4-1
j_call: TRBJ2-1
d_call: NA
cdr3_nt: TGCGCCAGCAGCCAAGTAGGGGACGAGCAGTTCTTC
cdr3_aa: CASSQVGDEQFF

clone_size: large
v_call: TRBV2
j_call: TRBJ1-4
d_call: TRBD1
cdr3_nt: TGTGCCAGCAGTTCCGGGACAGGGGCATTTTTT
cdr3_aa: CASSSGTGAFF

clone_size: NA
v_call: TRBV6-5
j_call: TRBJ1-1
d_call: NA
cdr3_nt: TGTGCCAGCAGTTACAAGGGACGGGAAGCTTTCTTT
cdr3_aa: CASSYKGREAFF

clone_size: NA
v_call: TRBV25-1
j_call: TRBJ1-1
d_call: TRBD1
cdr3_nt: TGTGCCAGCCAAAAAGAGGGGACAGGAGAAGCTTTCTTT
cdr3_aa: CASQKEGTGEAFF

clone_size: NA
v_call: TRBV27
j_call: TRBJ1-1
d_call: NA
cdr3_nt: TGTGCCAGCAGTTTTGGGACCCTCGGGGGCACTGAAGCTTTCTTT
cdr3_aa: CASSFGTLGGTEAFF

clone_size: once
v_call: TRBV28
j_call: TRBJ1-3
d_call: NA
cdr3_nt: TGTGCCAGCAGTTTAGACCCTGGAAACACCATATATTTT
cdr3_aa: CASSLDPGNTIYF

clone_size: NA
v_call: TRBV20-1
j_call: TRBJ1-5
d_call: NA
cdr3_nt: TGCAGTGCTAGCCCATCCTTACAAAATCAGCCCCAGCCTTTT
cdr3_aa: CSASPSLQNQPQPF

clone_size: NA
v_call: TRBV6-2/TRBV6-3
j_call: TRBJ2-7
d_call: NA
cdr3_nt: TGTGCCAGCAGTTTCGGGGCTTCATCTTCTTACGAGCAGTACTTC
cdr3_aa: CASSFGASSSYEQYF

clone_size: NA
v_call: TRBV20-1
j_call: TRBJ2-7
d_call: NA
cdr3_nt: TGTAGTGCGCCGGAGGGCCTGAGCGAACAGTACTTC
cdr3_aa: CSAPEGLSEQYF

clone_size: NA
v_call: TRBV6-6
j_call: TRBJ1-1
d_call: NA
cdr3_nt: TGTGCCAGCAGTCCAGGGGCCATGAACACTGAAGCTTTCTTT
cdr3_aa: CASSPGAMNTEAFF

clone_size: NA
v_call: TRBV25-1
j_call: TRBJ1-2
d_call: NA
cdr3_nt: TGTGCCAGCAGTGAATGGGTGACGTGGAAGGGCTACACCTTC
cdr3_aa: CASSEWVTWKGYTF

clone_size: NA
v_call: TRBV20-1
j_call: TRBJ1-5
d_call: NA
cdr3_nt: TGCAGTGCTATTCTGGGAAATAGCAATCAGCCCCAGCATTTT
cdr3_aa: CSAILGNSNQPQHF

clone_size: NA
v_call: TRBV20-1
j_call: TRBJ2-3
d_call: NA
cdr3_nt: TGCAGTGCACATTGGACCGAACGTTCTAGCACAGATACGCAGTATTTT
cdr3_aa: CSAHWTERSSTDTQYF

clone_size: NA
v_call: TRBV20-1
j_call: TRBJ1-1
d_call: NA
cdr3_nt: TGCAGTGCGCCCCGACAGATCCTGAACACTGAAGCTTTCTTT
cdr3_aa: CSAPRQILNTEAFF

clone_size: once
v_call: TRBV20-1
j_call: TRBJ1-5
d_call: NA
cdr3_nt: TGCAGTGCTAGACTGTCCGGACAAAATCAGCCCCATCATTTT
cdr3_aa: CSARLSGQNQPHHF

clone_size: NA
v_call: TRBV28
j_call: TRBJ2-7
d_call: TRBD2
cdr3_nt: TGTGCCAGCGCGGGACTAGCGGGGTCAGGAGAGCAGTACTTC
cdr3_aa: CASAGLAGSGEQYF

clone_size: few
v_call: TRBV7-2
j_call: TRBJ1-6
d_call: NA
cdr3_nt: TGTGCCAGCAGCTTATTTTCACCCCTCCACTTT
cdr3_aa: CASSLFSPLHF

clone_size: once
v_call: TRBV7-2
j_call: TRBJ2-3
d_call: NA
cdr3_nt: TGTGCCAGCAGCACCACGTTTAGCACAGATACGCAGTATTTT
cdr3_aa: CASSTTFSTDTQYF

clone_size: NA
v_call: TRBV7-9
j_call: TRBJ1-2
d_call: NA
cdr3_nt: TGTGCCAGCAGCCGGGGGGGGGAGCATCACACCTTC
cdr3_aa: CASSRGGEHHTF

clone_size: NA
v_call: TRBV6-2/TRBV6-3
j_call: TRBJ1-2
d_call: NA
cdr3_nt: TGTGCCAGCAGTTCACATGAATCAAGCCCCTATGGCTACACCTTC
cdr3_aa: CASSSHESSPYGYTF

clone_size: NA
v_call: TRBV27
j_call: TRBJ1-1
d_call: NA
cdr3_nt: TGTGCCAGCCGATTGGGGGGATCGGCCACTGAAGCTTTCTTT
cdr3_aa: CASRLGGSATEAFF

clone_size: once
v_call: TRBV19
j_call: TRBJ2-3
d_call: TRBD2
cdr3_nt: TGTGCGAGTAGTCCCGGGGGGGCAGGCGCAGATACGCAGTATTTT
cdr3_aa: CASSPGGAGADTQYF

clone_size: few
v_call: TRBV7-6
j_call: TRBJ1-2
d_call: TRBD1
cdr3_nt: TGTGCCAGCAGCTCAGGACAGGGTGGCTACACCTTC
cdr3_aa: CASSSGQGGYTF

clone_size: once
v_call: TRBV6-4
j_call: TRBJ2-2
d_call: NA
cdr3_nt: TGTGCCAGCAGTGACACCCTTACGACGAACACCGGGGAGCTGTTTTTT
cdr3_aa: CASSDTLTTNTGELFF

clone_size: NA
v_call: TRBV12-3/TRBV12-4
j_call: TRBJ2-3
d_call: NA
cdr3_nt: TGTGCCAGCAGTACTACGAGGGCGGCGCAGTATTTT
cdr3_aa: CASSTTRAAQYF

clone_size: large
v_call: TRBV7-9
j_call: TRBJ2-7
d_call: NA
cdr3_nt: TGTGCCAGCAATTTCGCGGGCGGCACCTACGAGCAGTACTTC
cdr3_aa: CASNFAGGTYEQYF

clone_size: NA
v_call: TRBV27
j_call: TRBJ2-1
d_call: TRBD1
cdr3_nt: TGTGCCAGCAGTTCGCTAACAGGGGGGTACAATGAGCAGTTCTTC
cdr3_aa: CASSSLTGGYNEQFF

clone_size: NA
v_call: TRBV20-1
j_call: TRBJ2-1
d_call: NA
cdr3_nt: TGCAGTGTCCGGGCAGGCGCAGCCTACGAGCAGTTCTTC
cdr3_aa: CSVRAGAAYEQFF

clone_size: NA
v_call: TRBV28
j_call: TRBJ1-2
d_call: NA
cdr3_nt: TGTGCCAGCACGAGGGGCTATGGCTACACCTTC
cdr3_aa: CASTRGYGYTF

clone_size: NA
v_call: TRBV6-1
j_call: TRBJ2-3
d_call: NA
cdr3_nt: TGTGCCAGCAGTCGTACTACACAGGGAATGCAGTATTTT
cdr3_aa: CASSRTTQGMQYF

clone_size: many
v_call: TRBV27
j_call: TRBJ2-5
d_call: TRBD1
cdr3_nt: TGTGCCAGCAGACCGGGACAGGGGATGGGGACCCAGTACTTC
cdr3_aa: CASRPGQGMGTQYF

clone_size: NA
v_call: TRBV6-2/TRBV6-3
j_call: TRBJ2-7
d_call: NA
cdr3_nt: TGTGCCAGCAGTCGTCCAATCCTCTCCTACGAGCAGTACTTC
cdr3_aa: CASSRPILSYEQYF

clone_size: NA
v_call: TRBV20-1
j_call: TRBJ2-3
d_call: TRBD2
cdr3_nt: TGCAGCTTTGTTAGCGGGGGACCTAGCACAGATACGCAGTATTTT
cdr3_aa: CSFVSGGPSTDTQYF

clone_size: NA
v_call: TRBV6-1
j_call: TRBJ2-7
d_call: TRBD1
cdr3_nt: TGTGCCAGCACCCTGACAGGGGCGTTCTACGAGCAGTACTTC
cdr3_aa: CASTLTGAFYEQYF

clone_size: NA
v_call: TRBV6-1
j_call: TRBJ2-2
d_call: NA
cdr3_nt: TGTGCCACCCATGGGGCGCAAGTTGCCGGGGAGCCGTTTTTT
cdr3_aa: CATHGAQVAGEPFF

clone_size: NA
v_call: TRBV6-2/TRBV6-3
j_call: TRBJ1-1
d_call: NA
cdr3_nt: TGTGCCAGCAGTTACTCAGGGGTTGTCGGCACTGAAGCTTTCTTT
cdr3_aa: CASSYSGVVGTEAFF

clone_size: few
v_call: TRBV28
j_call: TRBJ1-1
d_call: NA
cdr3_nt: TGTGCCAGCAGTTTACAGAATCTAAACACTGAAGCTTTCTTT
cdr3_aa: CASSLQNLNTEAFF

clone_size: NA
v_call: TRBV7-2
j_call: TRBJ2-1
d_call: TRBD2
cdr3_nt: TGTGCCAGCAGCTTAGGGTCGTCGGTAGCGGGATATCAGTTCTTC
cdr3_aa: CASSLGSSVAGYQFF

clone_size: NA
v_call: TRBV20-1
j_call: TRBJ1-3
d_call: NA
cdr3_nt: TGCAGTGCTAGACAGGACGCCTCTGGAAACACCATATATTTT
cdr3_aa: CSARQDASGNTIYF

clone_size: NA
v_call: TRBV28
j_call: TRBJ1-2
d_call: NA
cdr3_nt: TGTGCCAGCATACCGTCGCACAGGGAAGAGTTGGATGGCTACACCTTC
cdr3_aa: CASIPSHREELDGYTF

clone_size: NA
v_call: TRBV6-5
j_call: TRBJ2-3
d_call: NA
cdr3_nt: TGTGCCAGCAGTTTTCCTTTAGGTACGCAGTATTTT
cdr3_aa: CASSFPLGTQYF

clone_size: NA
v_call: TRBV6-5
j_call: TRBJ1-1
d_call: NA
cdr3_nt: TGTGCCAGCAGCCGACCGCCGAACACTGAAGCTTTCTTT
cdr3_aa: CASSRPPNTEAFF

clone_size: NA
v_call: TRBV25-1
j_call: TRBJ1-2
d_call: NA
cdr3_nt: TGTGCCAGAAGTGAATGGGTGACGTGGAAGGGCTACACCTTC
cdr3_aa: CARSEWVTWKGYTF

clone_size: NA
v_call: TRBV4-3
j_call: TRBJ1-1
d_call: TRBD1
cdr3_nt: TGCGCCAGCAGCCAAGGGCAGGGGGGCATGAACACTGAAGCTTTCTTT
cdr3_aa: CASSQGQGGMNTEAFF

clone_size: NA
v_call: TRBV6-2/TRBV6-3
j_call: TRBJ1-5
d_call: TRBD1
cdr3_nt: TGTGCCAGCAGTGCCCGACAGGGAAATCAGCCCCAGCATTTT
cdr3_aa: CASSARQGNQPQHF

clone_size: NA
v_call: TRBV20-1
j_call: TRBJ1-5
d_call: TRBD1
cdr3_nt: TGCAGTGCTTCCCCACGGGACAGGGACGTGAATCAGCCCCAGCATTTT
cdr3_aa: CSASPRDRDVNQPQHF

clone_size: NA
v_call: TRBV6-5
j_call: TRBJ1-2
d_call: NA
cdr3_nt: TGTGCCAGCAGACATCTAACTGGAGGCCCTCACACCTTC
cdr3_aa: CASRHLTGGPHTF

clone_size: NA
v_call: TRBV20-1
j_call: TRBJ1-1
d_call: NA
cdr3_nt: TGCAGTGCTAGGACGGTGAACACTGAAGCTTTCTTT
cdr3_aa: CSARTVNTEAFF

clone_size: NA
v_call: TRBV7-8
j_call: TRBJ2-7
d_call: NA
cdr3_nt: NA
cdr3_aa: CASSFYICSALEGLSEQYF

clone_size: NA
v_call: TRBV7-2
j_call: TRBJ2-2
d_call: TRBD2
cdr3_nt: TGTGCCAGCAGCACTTCTAGCGGGAGTAGGCCCGGGGAGCTGTTTTTT
cdr3_aa: CASSTSSGSRPGELFF